Each of the 4 T cell receptor beta chains below was sequenced from the same sample in a study of shared clonotypes between healthy human individuals. Only in-frame clones appear in the TCRdb table, and some are missing; sequencing was by immunoSEQ multiplex PCR. The data show a few hundred thousand clones, around 78% seen once. Sequenced input: PBMCs. The receptors stem from a woman between 40 and 50 years old in good health. Some clones in this sample may be carry-over from other donors' samples.

This clone has a handful of counts. V is TRBV5-5 and J is TRBJ1-5, with D hard to call. Germline V gene data show CDR1 as SGHKS and CDR2 as YYEKEE (reference sequence). CDR3 length: 13 residues. V lost 4 bases, J lost 4 bases, and 9 bases lay in between. CDR3 region: CASSTSTNQPQHF. CDR3 bases: TGTGCCAGCAGCACGAGCACTAATCAGCCCCAGCATTTT.

This chain uses TRBV14 with TRBJ1-1; D unresolved. The CDR3 is 13 residues long. V was trimmed by 3 bases and J by 4 bases, leaving 9 bases between them. Germline assignment: CDR1 SGHDN and CDR2 FVKESK. The CDR3 sequence is CASSQRSPTEAFF. The CDR3, as DNA: TGTGCCAGCAGCCAGAGATCCCCCACTGAAGCTTTCTTT.

The CDR3 DNA is TGTGCCAGCAGCTCCAGACTAGCGGGACGAGGATACAATGAGCAGTTCTTC. Amino acids: CASSSRLAGRGYNEQFF. This chain links TRBV7-9 with TRBJ2-1; 11 bases are shared with TRBD2. Germline-derived CDR1 and CDR2 are SEHNR and FQNEAQ (reference sequence). Germline trimming cut 4 bases from V and 4 bases from J; bases unmatched to any gene: 9. This CDR3 spans 17 amino acids.

In its sample, this clone was seen many times. CDR3 nucleotide sequence: TGTGCCTGGAGTGGGGCTAGCGGGAGGCGGGAGCAGTTCTTC. This translates into CAWSGASGRREQFF. This chain links TRBV30 with TRBJ2-1; 11 nucleotides agree with TRBD2. V trimming: 1 base; J trimming: 10 bases; junction bases outside the gene matches: 6. The germline V gene encodes CDR1 GTSNPN and CDR2 SVGIG (reference sequence). CDR3 length: 14 residues.